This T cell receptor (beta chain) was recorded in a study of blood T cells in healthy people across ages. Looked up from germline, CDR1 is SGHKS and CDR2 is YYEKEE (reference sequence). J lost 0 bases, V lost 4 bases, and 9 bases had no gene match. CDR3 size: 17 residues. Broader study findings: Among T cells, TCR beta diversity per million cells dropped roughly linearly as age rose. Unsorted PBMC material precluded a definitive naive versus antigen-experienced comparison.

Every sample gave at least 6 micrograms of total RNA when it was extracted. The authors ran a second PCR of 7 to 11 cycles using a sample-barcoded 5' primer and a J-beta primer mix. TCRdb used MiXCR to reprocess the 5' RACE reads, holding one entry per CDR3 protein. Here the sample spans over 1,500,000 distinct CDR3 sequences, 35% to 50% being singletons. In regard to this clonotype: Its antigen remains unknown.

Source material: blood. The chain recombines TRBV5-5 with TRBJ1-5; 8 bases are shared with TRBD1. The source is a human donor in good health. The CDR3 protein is CASSPAGTGYSNQPQHF. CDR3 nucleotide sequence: TGTGCCAGCAGCCCCGCCGGGACAGGATATAGCAATCAGCCCCAGCATTTT.